This record concerns one TCR beta chain sequence. It has no known antigen specificity. The record has no base qualities; no much larger clone is one base away. At the junction V is shortened by 6 bases and J by 7 bases; bases outside the gene matches: 12. CDR1 and CDR2 were assigned from the germline V gene (reference sequence) as MNHEY and SMNVEV. The CDR3 runs 14 residues from the cysteine to the phenylalanine. The CDR3 DNA has 42 bases and is translated from base 1. The record originates from a study of T cell changes during pregnancy in multiple sclerosis (dated by TCRdb to the late 2010s). Background on the whole study: In women with multiple sclerosis, the researchers looked at how the T cell repertoire shifted as pregnancy progressed.

Libraries were constructed by the immunoSEQ multiplex PCR assay. TCRdb took over this immuneACCESS table, retaining in-frame rearrangements with V and J assigned. Such tables are incomplete; in checked studies, under half of the missing clones stem from an unresolved V gene, and the remainder is unexplained. Across this sample there are approximately 80,000 clones, with nearly 95% seen only once. The ten top clones hold about 0.99% of the sample. The sample consisted of peripheral blood, taken in the second trimester of pregnancy. This clonotype was sampled from a female donor in good health, enrolled as a control in a pregnancy study. This chain joins TRBV27 to TRBJ2-7, with 7 central nucleotides matching TRBD2. The encoded CDR3 is CASRRAGEGREQYF. The sequenced DNA is TGTGCCAGCAGAAGGGCCGGGGAGGGGAGGGAGCAGTACTTC.